Described below is a single T cell receptor beta chain sequence and its context. As yet, its antigen is unknown. These data come from a study of cytomegalovirus exposure and HLA in healthy donors. The study, taken as a whole, reports: The majority of TCR sequences were rare, yet some public TCRs appeared in many donors. It was approximately 170 TCR beta chains that were listed as cytomegalovirus-associated.

Sequencing was performed with immunoSEQ multiplex PCR; in TCRdb, only in-frame clones are kept and a portion is missing. The table lists 130,000 or so clones, 89% of them singletons. The CDR3 extends over 14 amino acids. V lost 0 bases and J 4 bases, leaving 9 bases between the germline ends. Germline V gives CDR1 MGHRA, CDR2 YSYEKL. Sequenced sample: PBMCs. This TCR derives from a woman aged 18-35 years in good health and CMV-seronegative. The rearrangement uses TRBV4-1 and TRBJ1-2; D call uncertain. The CDR3 DNA reads TGCGCCAGCAGCCAAGACGATGAGATCTATGGCTACACCTTC. Protein product: CASSQDDEIYGYTF.